The clone carrying this T cell receptor beta chain was counted only a few times. The record originates from a study of blood T cell repertoires in COVID-19. Source study methods: Nucleated cell counts were estimated from reference gene primer amplification. Clones were read by immunoSEQ multiplex PCR, and TCRdb kept only the in-frame ones, dropping some. V and J calls and clone size are copied from that table; D and trimming were computed from the DNA. Of tens of thousands of clones detected, around 80% appear once; the ten largest clones hold more than 9.5%. The CDR3 totals 13 residues. The V end was cut by 2 bases, the J end by 2 bases, with 7 bases between. In germline, CDR1 is LNHDA, CDR2 SQIVND (reference sequence).

The sample consisted of peripheral blood. The chain couples TRBV19 to TRBJ2-7; possibly TRBD2 for D (5 bases). This TCR was sampled from a human donor in a cohort sampled during active COVID-19. The CDR3, as DNA: TGTGCCAGTAGTATATCCGGGACCTACGAGCAGTACTTC. Its protein is CASSISGTYEQYF.